The clone carrying this T cell receptor beta chain has ten or more counts. No antigen is known for it. Each CDR3 protein is one row after TCRdb ran MiXCR on the RT-PCR reads. The profile shows hundreds of thousands of distinct CDR3 sequences, around 20% of them singletons. V dropped 7 bases and J dropped 7; count of bases not matched to a gene: 9. The CDR3 length is 14 residues. The data are from a study of response to subunit inactivated influenza vaccine. The study, taken as a whole, reports: Authors suggested that a seasonal influenza vaccination recruits few new T cells each time.

The clonotype originates from a man aged 45 to 65 who received an inactivated influenza vaccine. Sequencing used PBMCs from blood, obtained more than 4 days after vaccination. The rearrangement links TRBV12-3 or TRBV12-4 to TRBJ2-2; 7 bases are a match to TRBD1. CDR3 DNA: TGTGCCAGCAAAGCAAAACAGGGGAACGGGGAGCTGTTTTTT. This encodes CASKAKQGNGELFF.